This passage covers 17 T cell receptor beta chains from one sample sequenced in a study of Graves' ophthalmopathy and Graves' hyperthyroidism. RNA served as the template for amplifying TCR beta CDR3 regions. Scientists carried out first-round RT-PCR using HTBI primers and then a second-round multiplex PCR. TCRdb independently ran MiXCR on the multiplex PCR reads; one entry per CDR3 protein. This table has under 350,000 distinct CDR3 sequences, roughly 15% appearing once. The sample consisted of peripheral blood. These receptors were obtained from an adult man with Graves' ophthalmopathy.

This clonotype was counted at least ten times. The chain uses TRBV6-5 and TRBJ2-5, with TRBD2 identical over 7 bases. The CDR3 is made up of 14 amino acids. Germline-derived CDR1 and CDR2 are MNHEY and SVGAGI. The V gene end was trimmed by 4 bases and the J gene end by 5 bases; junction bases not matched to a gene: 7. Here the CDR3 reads CASSFETAGETQYF. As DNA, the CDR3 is TGTGCCAGCAGTTTCGAAACAGCGGGGGAGACCCAGTACTTC.

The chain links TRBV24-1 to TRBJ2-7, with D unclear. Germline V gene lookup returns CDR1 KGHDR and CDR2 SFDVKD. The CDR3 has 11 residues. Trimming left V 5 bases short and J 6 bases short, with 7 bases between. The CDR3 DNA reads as TGTGCCACCAGTGGAGGCGGCGAGCAGTACTTC. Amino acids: CATSGGGEQYF.

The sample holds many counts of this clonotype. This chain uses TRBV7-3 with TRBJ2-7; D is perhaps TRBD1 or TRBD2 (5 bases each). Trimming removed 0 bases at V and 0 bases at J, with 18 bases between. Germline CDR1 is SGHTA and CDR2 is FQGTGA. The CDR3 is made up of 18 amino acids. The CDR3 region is CASSLTFGAGDLSYEQYF. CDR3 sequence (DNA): TGTGCCAGCAGCTTAACTTTCGGGGCAGGCGATCTCTCCTACGAGCAGTACTTC.

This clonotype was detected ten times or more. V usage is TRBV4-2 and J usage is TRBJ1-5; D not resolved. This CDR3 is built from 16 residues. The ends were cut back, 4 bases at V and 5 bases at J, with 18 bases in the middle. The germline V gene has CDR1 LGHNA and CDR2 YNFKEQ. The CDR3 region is CASSLDWATVDQPQHF. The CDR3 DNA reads TGTGCCAGCAGCCTTGACTGGGCGACGGTCGATCAGCCCCAGCATTTT.

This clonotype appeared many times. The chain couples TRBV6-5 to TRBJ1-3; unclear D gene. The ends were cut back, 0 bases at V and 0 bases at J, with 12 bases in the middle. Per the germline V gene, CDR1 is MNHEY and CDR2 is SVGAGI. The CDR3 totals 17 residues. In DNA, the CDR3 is TGTGCCAGCAGTTACTCGGCCCCCCCAGGCTCTGGAAACACCATATATTTT. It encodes CASSYSAPPGSGNTIYF.

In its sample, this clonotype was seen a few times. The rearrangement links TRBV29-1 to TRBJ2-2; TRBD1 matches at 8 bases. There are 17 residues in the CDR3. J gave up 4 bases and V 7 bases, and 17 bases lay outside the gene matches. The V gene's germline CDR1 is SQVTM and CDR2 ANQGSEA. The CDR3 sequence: CSALILRTGLSTGELFF. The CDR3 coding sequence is TGCAGCGCCCTAATACTGAGGACAGGGTTGAGCACCGGGGAGCTGTTTTTT.

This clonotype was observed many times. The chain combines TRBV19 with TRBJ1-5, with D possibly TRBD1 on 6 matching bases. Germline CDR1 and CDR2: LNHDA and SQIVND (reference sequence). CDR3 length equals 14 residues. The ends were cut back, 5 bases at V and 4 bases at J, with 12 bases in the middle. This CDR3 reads CASSRGARNQPQHF. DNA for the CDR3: TGTGCCAGTAGTCGGGGGGCCCGAAATCAGCCCCAGCATTTT. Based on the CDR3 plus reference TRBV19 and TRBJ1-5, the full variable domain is DGGITQSPKYLFRKEGQNVTLSCEQNLNHDAMYWYRQDPGQGLRLIYYSQIVNDFQKGDIAEGYSVSREKKESFPLTVTSAQKNPTAFYLCASSRGARNQPQHFGDGTRLSIL.

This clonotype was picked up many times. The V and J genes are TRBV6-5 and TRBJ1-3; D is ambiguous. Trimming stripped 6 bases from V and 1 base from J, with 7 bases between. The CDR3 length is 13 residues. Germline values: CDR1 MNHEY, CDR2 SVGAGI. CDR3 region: CASRTESGNTIYF. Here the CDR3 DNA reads TGTGCCAGCAGAACAGAATCTGGAAACACCATATATTTT.

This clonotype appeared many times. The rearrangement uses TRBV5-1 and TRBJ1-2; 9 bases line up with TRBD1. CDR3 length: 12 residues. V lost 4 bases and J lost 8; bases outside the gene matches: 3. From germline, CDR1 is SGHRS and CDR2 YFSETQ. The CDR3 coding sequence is TGCGCCAGCAGCAAGGACAGGGGCGGCTACACCTTC. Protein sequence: CASSKDRGGYTF.

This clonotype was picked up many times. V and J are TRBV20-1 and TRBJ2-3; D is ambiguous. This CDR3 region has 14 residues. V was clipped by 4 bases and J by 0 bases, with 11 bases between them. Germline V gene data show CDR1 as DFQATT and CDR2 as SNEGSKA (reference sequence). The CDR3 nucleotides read TGCAGTGCTAACCCCTATCGGAGCACAGATACGCAGTATTTT. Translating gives CSANPYRSTDTQYF.

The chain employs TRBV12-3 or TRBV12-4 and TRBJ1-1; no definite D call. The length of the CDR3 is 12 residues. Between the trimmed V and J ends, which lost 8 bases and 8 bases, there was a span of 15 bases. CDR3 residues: CASHWEGLEAFF. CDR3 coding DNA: TGTGCCAGCCATTGGGAGGGCCTGGAAGCTTTCTTT.

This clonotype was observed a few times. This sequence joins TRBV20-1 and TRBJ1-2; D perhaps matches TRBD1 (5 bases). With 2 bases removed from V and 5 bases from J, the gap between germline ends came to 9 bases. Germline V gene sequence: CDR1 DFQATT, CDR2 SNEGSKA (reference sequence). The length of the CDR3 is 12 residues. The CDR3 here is CSARTGPYGYTF. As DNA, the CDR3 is TGCAGTGCTAGAACGGGACCATATGGCTACACCTTC.

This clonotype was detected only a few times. This chain's CDR3 is CAWSTNRAGELFF. The CDR3 DNA is TGTGCCTGGAGTACCAACAGGGCCGGGGAGCTGTTTTTT. The chain combines TRBV30 with TRBJ2-2, with D perhaps TRBD1 (6 bases). The CDR3 totals 13 residues. Trimming shortened V by 2 bases and J by 6 bases, and 10 bases separated the two germline ends. The V gene's germline CDR1 is GTSNPN and CDR2 SVGIG (reference sequence).

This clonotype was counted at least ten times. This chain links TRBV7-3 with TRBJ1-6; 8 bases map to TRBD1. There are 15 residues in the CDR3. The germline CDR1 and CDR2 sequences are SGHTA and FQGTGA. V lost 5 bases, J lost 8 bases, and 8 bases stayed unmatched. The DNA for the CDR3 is TGTGCCAGCAGCCCGACAGGGGCGGGTGATTCACCCCTCCACTTT. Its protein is CASSPTGAGDSPLHF.

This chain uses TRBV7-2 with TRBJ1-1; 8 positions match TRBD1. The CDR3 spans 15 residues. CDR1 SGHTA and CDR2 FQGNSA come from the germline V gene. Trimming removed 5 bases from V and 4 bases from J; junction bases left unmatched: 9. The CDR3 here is CASSLPTGVSTEAFF. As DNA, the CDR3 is TGTGCCAGCAGCCTACCGACAGGGGTGTCCACTGAAGCTTTCTTT.

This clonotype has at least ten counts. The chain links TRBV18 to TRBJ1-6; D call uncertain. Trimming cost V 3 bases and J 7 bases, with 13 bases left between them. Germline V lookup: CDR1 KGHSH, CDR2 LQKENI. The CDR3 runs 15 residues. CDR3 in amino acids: CASSPTPFGNSPLHF. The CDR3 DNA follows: TGTGCCAGCTCACCGACGCCCTTTGGGAATTCACCCCTCCACTTT.

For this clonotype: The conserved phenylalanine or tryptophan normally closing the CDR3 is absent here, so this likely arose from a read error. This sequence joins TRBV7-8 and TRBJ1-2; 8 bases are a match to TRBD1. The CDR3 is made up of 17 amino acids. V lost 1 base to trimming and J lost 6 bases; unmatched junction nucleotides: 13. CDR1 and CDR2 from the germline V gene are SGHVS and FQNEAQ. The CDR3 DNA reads TGTGCCAGCAGCTTAGTTCTGCCAGGGGGCTTTAGCCATGGCTACACCTCC. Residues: CASSLVLPGGFSHGYTS.